This T cell receptor beta chain derives from a study of Graves' ophthalmopathy and Graves' hyperthyroidism. Excluded: other autoimmune disease, uncontrolled infection, pregnancy or lactation. Amplification targeted the TCR beta CDR3 regions, with RNA transcripts as the source material. HTBI-primed RT-PCR formed the first round, and a multiplex PCR formed the second. TCRdb independently ran MiXCR on the multiplex PCR reads; one entry per CDR3 protein. In the table there are approximately 210,000 distinct CDR3 sequences, 20% to 25% of which are singletons. This CDR3 has 14 residues. V dropped 5 bases and J dropped 0 bases, with 7 bases sitting between them. Germline V gene data show CDR1 as MRHNA and CDR2 as SNTAGT. This clonotype has a count of ten or more.

This TCR came from a woman aged 45 to 65 with Graves' ophthalmopathy. Input material: peripheral blood. The chain is built from TRBV6-4 and TRBJ2-2, with a weak D call TRBD2 (5 bases). DNA of the CDR3: TGTGCCAGCAGTATGGAGGCGAACACCGGGGAGCTGTTTTTT. This gives the protein CASSMEANTGELFF.